This T cell receptor beta chain was sequenced during a study of T cell changes during pregnancy in multiple sclerosis. Assay: immunoSEQ multiplex PCR; the TCRdb copy retains only in-frame clones and omits some. The data contain 100,000 to 130,000 clones, around 92% of them singletons. Unmatched junction bases numbered 0, after V lost 3 bases and J lost 2 bases. Germline CDR1 MGHRA, CDR2 YSYEKL. The CDR3 length is 13 residues. The receptor was isolated from a female donor in good health, enrolled as a control in a pregnancy study. The genes are TRBV4-1 and TRBJ1-2; TRBD1 matches 7 bases. The starting material was peripheral blood, obtained in the third trimester of pregnancy. DNA of the CDR3: TGCGCCAGCAGCCAGGGACAGAACTATGGCTACACCTTC. Amino acids: CASSQGQNYGYTF.